A selection of T cell receptor beta chains follows, all from one sample in a study of blood T cell repertoires in COVID-19. Clones were sequenced by immunoSEQ multiplex PCR, and TCRdb holds only the in-frame ones, with some missing. Of about 170,000 clones listed, over 70% are singletons. The source material was peripheral blood. The receptors derive from a woman between 65 and 79 years old who had recovered from COVID-19. Both conserved end residues are part of each CDR3. D genes are given only for firm matches. Size values are once, few and many counts, or a class for expanded clones, and some rows have none.

j_gene | d_gene | abundance | v_gene | CDR3nt | CDR3aa
TRBJ2-7 | TRBD2 | - | TRBV6-2/TRBV6-3 | TGTGCCAGCAGTTACCCTGCGGGACTACCCACCTACGAGCAGTACTTC | CASSYPAGLPTYEQYF
TRBJ2-3 | TRBD2 | - | TRBV19 | TGTGCCAGTAGTATGTTGTCCGGGAGGCCAGATACGCAGTATTTT | CASSMLSGRPDTQYF
TRBJ2-3 | - | - | TRBV15 | TGTGCCACCAGCAGAGGTCCCCTCCTTGATACGCAGTATTTT | CATSRGPLLDTQYF
TRBJ2-7 | - | - | TRBV7-2 | TGTGCCAGCAGCTTGGCAGTATCCTACGAGCAGTACTTC | CASSLAVSYEQYF
TRBJ2-5 | TRBD1 | few | TRBV5-1 | TGCGCCAGCAGCCGTGGGCTGGGACAGGGGAACCAGGAGACCCAGTACTTC | CASSRGLGQGNQETQYF
TRBJ1-1 | - | - | TRBV5-1 | TGCGCCAGCAGCTTGGCCCCGGGGGGGGATACTGAAGCTTTCTTT | CASSLAPGGDTEAFF
TRBJ2-3 | - | - | TRBV9 | TGTGCCAGCAGCGCCACAGGGATGAGCACAGATACGCAGTATTTT | CASSATGMSTDTQYF
TRBJ1-2 | - | once | TRBV5-1 | TGCGCCAGCAGCTTGGAGGGCAGGGGTTCGAGTGGCTACACCTTC | CASSLEGRGSSGYTF
TRBJ2-7 | - | - | TRBV10-3 | TGTGCCATCAGGGAGAAGAGGGGGGGCAGAGTGGGCGAGCAGTACTTC | CAIREKRGGRVGEQYF
TRBJ1-2 | TRBD1 | - | TRBV30 | TGTGCCTGGGGGGACAGGGGGCCTGCCACCTATGGCTACACCTTC | CAWGDRGPATYGYTF
TRBJ2-7 | - | once | TRBV10-3 | TGTGCCATCAGTGAGTTGGCAGGGGAAGACGAGCAGTACTTC | CAISELAGEDEQYF
TRBJ2-7 | TRBD1 | - | TRBV28 | TGTGCCAGCAGCCCTATTGGCAGGGGGCGAAGCGAGCAGTACTTC | CASSPIGRGRSEQYF
TRBJ1-5 | TRBD1 | few | TRBV28 | TGTGCCAGCAGTTCCCCCACAGGGGCTAGCAATCAGCCCCAGCATTTT | CASSSPTGASNQPQHF
TRBJ1-2 | - | - | TRBV30 | TGTGCCTGGAGTGCGGGGGATTATAACTATGGCTACACCTTC | CAWSAGDYNYGYTF
TRBJ2-4 | TRBD2 | - | TRBV4-3 | TGCGCCAGCAGCCAAGATTTTGGGACTAGCGGGGACATTCAGTACTTC | CASSQDFGTSGDIQYF
TRBJ2-1 | TRBD2 | - | TRBV5-1 | TGCGCCAGCAGCAGCGGGGTGGCCTCGGGGGATGAGCAGTTCTTC | CASSSGVASGDEQFF
TRBJ1-2 | TRBD1 | once | TRBV5-1 | TGCGCCAGCAGGAGGAACGGGGACAGAGAAGATGGCTACACCTTC | CASRRNGDREDGYTF
TRBJ2-5 | TRBD1 | few | TRBV18 | TGTGCCAGCTCACCCCAGACAGGGGGAGAAGAGACCCAGTACTTC | CASSPQTGGEETQYF
TRBJ1-6 | TRBD1 | few | TRBV5-1 | TGCGCCAGCACCTTAGGGGCAGGGGGCGCGGGTGTGAATTCACCCCTCCACTTT | CASTLGAGGAGVNSPLHF
TRBJ1-4 | - | - | TRBV7-8 | TGTGCCAGCAGCTTAGTGGTAGGGAGGGGTGAAAAACTGTTTTTT | CASSLVVGRGEKLFF
TRBJ2-1 | TRBD2 | few | TRBV19 | TGTGCCAGTCTAGGCTGGGGGGGCAATGAGCAGTTCTTC | CASLGWGGNEQFF
TRBJ2-5 | TRBD2 | - | TRBV5-1 | TGCGCCAGCAGCTTGGGGACGGCTAGCGGACTCCAAGAGACCCAGTACTTC | CASSLGTASGLQETQYF
TRBJ1-4 | - | once | TRBV4-2 | TGTGCCAGCAGCCAAGTCCGGCAGGAGGAAGAAAAACTGTTTTTT | CASSQVRQEEEKLFF